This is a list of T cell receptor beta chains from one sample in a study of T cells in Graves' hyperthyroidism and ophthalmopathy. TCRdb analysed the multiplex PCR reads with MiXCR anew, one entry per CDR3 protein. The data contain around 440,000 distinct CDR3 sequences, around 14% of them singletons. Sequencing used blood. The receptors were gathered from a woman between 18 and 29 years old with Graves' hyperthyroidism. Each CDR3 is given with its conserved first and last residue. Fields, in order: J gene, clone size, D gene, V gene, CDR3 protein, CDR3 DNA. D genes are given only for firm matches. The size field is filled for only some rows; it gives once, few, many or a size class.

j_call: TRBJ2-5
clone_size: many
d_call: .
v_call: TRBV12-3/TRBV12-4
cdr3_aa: CASSLYGAGLETQYF
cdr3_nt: TGTGCCAGCAGTTTATATGGAGCAGGGCTAGAGACCCAGTACTTC

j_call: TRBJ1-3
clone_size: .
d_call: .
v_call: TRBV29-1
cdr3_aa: CSVEDPGIRNTIYF
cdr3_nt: TGCAGCGTTGAAGATCCGGGGATCAGAAACACCATATATTTT

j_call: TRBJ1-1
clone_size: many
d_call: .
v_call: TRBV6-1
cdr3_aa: CASSGIREEDTEAFF
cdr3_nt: TGTGCCAGCAGTGGAATCAGGGAAGAGGACACTGAAGCTTTCTTT

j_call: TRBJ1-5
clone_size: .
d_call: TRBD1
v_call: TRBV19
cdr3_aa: CASSGGQGMGLGQPQHF
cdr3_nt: TGTGCCAGTAGTGGCGGACAGGGGATGGGACTGGGTCAGCCCCAGCATTTT

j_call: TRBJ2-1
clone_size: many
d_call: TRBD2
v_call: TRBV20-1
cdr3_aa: CSALGLRGAGEQFF
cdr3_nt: TGCAGTGCTCTGGGGTTGCGGGGGGCCGGGGAGCAGTTCTTC

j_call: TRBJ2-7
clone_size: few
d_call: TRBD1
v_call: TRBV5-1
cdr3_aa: CASSATQGMGEQYF
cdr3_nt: TGCGCCAGCAGCGCCACACAGGGGATGGGGGAGCAGTACTTC

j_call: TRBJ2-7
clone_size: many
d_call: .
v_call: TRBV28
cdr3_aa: CASSFGGTSYEQYF
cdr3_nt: TGTGCCAGCAGTTTTGGCGGGACCTCCTACGAGCAGTACTTC

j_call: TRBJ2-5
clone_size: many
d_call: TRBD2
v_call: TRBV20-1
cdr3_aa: CSATYLGGSQETQYF
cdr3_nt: TGCAGTGCTACTTATTTAGGCGGGAGTCAAGAGACCCAGTACTTC

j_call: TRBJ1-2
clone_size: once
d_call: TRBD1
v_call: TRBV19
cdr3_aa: CASRTGDSGYGYTF
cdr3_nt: TGTGCCAGTAGAACAGGGGATTCCGGCTATGGCTACACCTTC

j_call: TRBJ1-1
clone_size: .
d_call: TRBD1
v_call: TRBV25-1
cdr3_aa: CASSAPNRDSGLNTEAFF
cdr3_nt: TGTGCCAGCAGTGCCCCGAACCGGGACAGCGGGCTGAACACTGAAGCTTTCTTT

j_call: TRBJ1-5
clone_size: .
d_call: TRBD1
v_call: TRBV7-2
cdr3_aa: CASSFDSGTDQPQHF
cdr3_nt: TGTGCCAGCAGCTTTGATTCGGGGACAGATCAGCCCCAGCATTTT

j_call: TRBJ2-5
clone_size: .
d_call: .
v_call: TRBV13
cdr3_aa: CASSFWTAIQETQYF
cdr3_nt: TGTGCCAGCAGCTTTTGGACAGCAATCCAAGAGACCCAGTACTTC

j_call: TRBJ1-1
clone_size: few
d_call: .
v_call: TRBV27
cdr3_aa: CASSLKPGVTEAFF
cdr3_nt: TGTGCCAGCAGTCTCAAACCAGGCGTCACTGAAGCTTTCTTT

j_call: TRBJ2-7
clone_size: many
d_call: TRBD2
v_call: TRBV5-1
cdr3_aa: CASRVSGGSYEQYF
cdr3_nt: TGCGCCAGCAGGGTGAGTGGCGGGAGCTACGAGCAGTACTTC

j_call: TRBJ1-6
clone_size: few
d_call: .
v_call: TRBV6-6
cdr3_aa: CASSYSLVRENSPLHF
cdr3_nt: TGTGCCAGCAGTTACTCTCTCGTTAGGGAAAATTCACCCCTCCACTTT

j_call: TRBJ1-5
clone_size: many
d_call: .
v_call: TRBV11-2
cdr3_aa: CASSLGGQQPQHF
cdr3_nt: TGTGCCAGCAGCTTAGGCGGACAGCAGCCCCAGCATTTT

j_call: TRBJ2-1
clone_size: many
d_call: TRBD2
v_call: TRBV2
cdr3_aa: CASRASGGAAEQFF
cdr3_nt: TGTGCCAGCAGGGCTAGCGGGGGGGCGGCTGAGCAGTTCTTC

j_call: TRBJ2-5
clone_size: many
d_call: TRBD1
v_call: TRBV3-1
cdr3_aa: CASKRTGETQYF
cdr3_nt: TGTGCCAGCAAGAGGACAGGAGAGACCCAGTACTTC

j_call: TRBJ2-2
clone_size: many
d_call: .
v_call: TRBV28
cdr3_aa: CASRGLSPNTGELFF
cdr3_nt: TGTGCCAGCAGAGGATTGTCTCCGAACACCGGGGAGCTGTTTTTT

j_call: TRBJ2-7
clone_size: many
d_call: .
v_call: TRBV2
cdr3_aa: CASSTTRNYEQYF
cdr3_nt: TGTGCCAGCAGTACCACACGGAACTACGAGCAGTACTTC

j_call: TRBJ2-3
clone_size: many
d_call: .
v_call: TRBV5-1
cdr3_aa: CASGGLSTDTQYF
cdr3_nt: TGCGCCAGTGGGGGGCTTAGCACAGATACGCAGTATTTT

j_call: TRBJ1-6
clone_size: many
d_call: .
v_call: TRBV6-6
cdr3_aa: CASSYSGRGVGNSPLHF
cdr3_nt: TGTGCCAGCAGTTACTCAGGCAGGGGCGTGGGTAATTCACCCCTCCACTTT

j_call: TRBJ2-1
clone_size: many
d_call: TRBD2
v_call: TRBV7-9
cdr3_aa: CASSDPGLTYNEQFF
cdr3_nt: TGTGCCAGCAGCGATCCGGGACTAACCTACAATGAGCAGTTCTTC

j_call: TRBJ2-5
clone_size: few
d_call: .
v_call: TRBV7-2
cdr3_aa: CASSSSIYRGGDQETQYF
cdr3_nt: TGTGCCAGCAGCTCAAGTATTTACAGGGGGGGGGACCAAGAGACCCAGTACTTC

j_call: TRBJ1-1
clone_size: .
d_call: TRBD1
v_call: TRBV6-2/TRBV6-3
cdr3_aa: CARGQGRMAFF
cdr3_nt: TGTGCCCGCGGACAGGGAAGAATGGCTTTCTTT

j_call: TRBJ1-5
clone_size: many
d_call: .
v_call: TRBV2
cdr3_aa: CACSDSNSNQPQHF
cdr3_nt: TGTGCCTGCTCGGACAGTAATAGCAATCAGCCCCAGCATTTT

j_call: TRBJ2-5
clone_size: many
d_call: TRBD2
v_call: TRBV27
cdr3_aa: CASSSSGLRGTQYF
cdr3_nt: TGTGCCAGCAGCTCTAGCGGCTTGAGGGGGACCCAGTACTTC

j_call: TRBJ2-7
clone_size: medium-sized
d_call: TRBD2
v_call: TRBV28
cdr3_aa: CASSLGGLAVYEQYF
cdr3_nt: TGTGCCAGCAGTTTAGGGGGACTAGCGGTCTACGAGCAGTACTTC

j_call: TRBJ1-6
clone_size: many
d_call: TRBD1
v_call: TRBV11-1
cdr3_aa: CASSSGTGGADSPLHF
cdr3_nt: TGTGCCAGCAGCTCCGGGACAGGGGGCGCGGATTCACCCCTCCACTTT

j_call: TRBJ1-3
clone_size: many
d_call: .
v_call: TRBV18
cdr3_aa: CASSPDLSGNTIYF
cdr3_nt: TGTGCCAGCTCACCGGATCTCTCTGGAAACACCATATATTTT

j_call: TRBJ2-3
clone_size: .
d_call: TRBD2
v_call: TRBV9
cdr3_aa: CASSVGTSGRHTQYF
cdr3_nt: TGTGCCAGCAGCGTCGGGACTAGCGGGAGACATACGCAGTATTTT

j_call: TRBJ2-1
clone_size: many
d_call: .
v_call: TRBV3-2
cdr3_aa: CASSQARTSGDPNEQFF
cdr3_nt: TGTGCCAGCAGCCAGGCTCGGACTAGCGGGGACCCCAATGAGCAGTTCTTC

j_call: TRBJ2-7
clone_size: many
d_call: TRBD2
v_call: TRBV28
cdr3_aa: CASSLLVAGVYEQYF
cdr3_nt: TGTGCCAGCAGTCTCCTAGTAGCGGGAGTCTACGAGCAGTACTTC

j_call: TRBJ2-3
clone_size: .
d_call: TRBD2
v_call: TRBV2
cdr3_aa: CASSEGGGGTDTQYF
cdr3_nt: TGTGCCAGCAGTGAAGGGGGGGGGGGCACAGATACGCAGTATTTT

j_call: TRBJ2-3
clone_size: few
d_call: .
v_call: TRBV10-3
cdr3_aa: CVISETGVPTQYF
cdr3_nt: TGTGTCATCAGTGAGACTGGGGTCCCCACGCAGTATTTT

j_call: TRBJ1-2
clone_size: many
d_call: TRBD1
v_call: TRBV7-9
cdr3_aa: CASSPGTGVYGYTF
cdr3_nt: TGTGCCAGCAGCCCCGGGACAGGGGTTTACGGCTACACCTTC

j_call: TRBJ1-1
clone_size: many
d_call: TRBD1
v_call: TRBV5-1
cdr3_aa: CASSAADRGTAFF
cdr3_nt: TGCGCCAGCAGCGCGGCGGACAGGGGAACGGCTTTCTTT

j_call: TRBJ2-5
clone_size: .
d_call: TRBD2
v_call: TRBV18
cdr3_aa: CASSPLVFWREDEKQETQYF
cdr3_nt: TGTGCCAGCTCACCCCTTGTCTTTTGGCGGGAGGATGAAAAGCAAGAGACCCAGTACTTC